This TCR beta chain was sequenced for a study of blood T cell repertoires in COVID-19. Study-wide background: T cells, B-cell-depleted T cells, or PBMCs provided the cDNA or gDNA that served as material.

The data were produced by immunoSEQ multiplex PCR, yet TCRdb's version contains in-frame clones alone and is incomplete. The table has roughly 59,000 clones, roughly 80% seen once. This TCR was recovered from a human donor in a cohort sampled during active COVID-19. Sequencing was performed on peripheral blood.

The CDR3 DNA follows: TGTGCCAGCAGCCCACAGTCTAACTATGGCTACACCTTC. Its translation: CASSPQSNYGYTF. The chain links TRBV3-1 (or the pseudogene TRBV3-2) to TRBJ1-2, with D unresolved. Trimming cost V 4 bases and J 0 bases, with 6 bases left between them. The CDR3 extends over 13 amino acids. Germline V gene sequence: CDR1 LGHDT, CDR2 YNNKEL (reference sequence).